Below, 15 T cell receptor beta chains from the same sample are listed, as sequenced in a study of OX40 agonist ivuxolimab in advanced cancers. Measured with immunoSEQ multiplex PCR; TCRdb has only the in-frame clones, and not every one. The table shows about 76,000 clones, with 85% to 90% occurring only once. Sample: CD4+ or CD8+ T cells sorted from blood, taken in a trial of the OX40 agonist ivuxolimab. These receptors all stem from an adult with an advanced solid tumor such as melanoma, head and neck, liver or kidney cancer.

The chain combines TRBV28 with TRBJ1-1; 9 bases agree with TRBD1. Trimming removed 4 bases from V and 4 bases from J; junction bases left unmatched: 10. The germline V gene has CDR1 MDHEN and CDR2 SYDVKM. CDR3 length: 16 residues. The CDR3 sequence: CASSSPRTGVGTEAFF. In DNA, the CDR3 is TGTGCCAGCAGTTCCCCACGGACAGGGGTTGGCACTGAAGCTTTCTTT. Variable domain in full (rest from reference TRBV28 and TRBJ1-1): DVKVTQSSRYLVKRTGEKVFLECVQDMDHENMFWYRQDPGLGLRLIYFSYDVKMKEKGDIPEGYSVSREKKERFSLILESASTNQTSMYLCASSSPRTGVGTEAFFGQGTRLTVV.

This chain connects TRBV28 to TRBJ2-1, with D tentatively TRBD2 (6 bases). Between the trimmed V and J ends, which lost 5 bases and 10 bases, there was a span of 15 bases. Germline V gene sequence: CDR1 MDHEN, CDR2 SYDVKM. This CDR3 is built from 13 residues. The CDR3 is CASSPEGRREQFF. The CDR3, as DNA: TGTGCCAGCAGTCCGGAGGGCCGGAGGGAGCAGTTCTTC.

In this sample, this clone turned up a few times. This rearrangement joins TRBV5-1 to TRBJ2-7, with TRBD2 identical over 12 bases. The ends lost 2 bases at V and 3 bases at J; junction bases unmatched: 3. The CDR3 length is 15 residues. Germline V gene lookup returns CDR1 SGHRS and CDR2 YFSETQ. The CDR3 DNA follows: TGCGCCAGCAGCTTTGAGACTAGCGGGAGCTACGAGCAGTACTTC. It translates to CASSFETSGSYEQYF.

This chain connects TRBV30 to TRBJ1-3, with D perhaps TRBD1 (6 bases). Trimming took off 4 bases at V and 8 bases at J, with 18 bases between the two ends. CDR3 length: 14 residues. CDR1 and CDR2 (germline): GTSNPN, SVGIG (reference sequence). The CDR3 nucleotides read TGTGCCTGGACCGCACATCCTCCAGGGGACACCATATATTTT. Translation: CAWTAHPPGDTIYF. Complete variable domain (other parts from reference TRBV30 and TRBJ1-3): SQTIHQWPATLVQPVGSPLSLECTVEGTSNPNLYWYRQAAGRGLQLLFYSVGIGQISSEVPQNLSASRPQDRQFILSSKKLLLSDSGFYLCAWTAHPPGDTIYFGEGSWLTVV.

The V call is TRBV5-4, the J call TRBJ1-2; D is uncertain. Germline CDR1 SGHNT, CDR2 YYREEE (reference sequence). There are 15 residues in the CDR3. The V gene lost 4 bases and the J gene lost 2 bases, with 15 bases spanning the gap. As DNA, the CDR3 is TGTGCCAGCAGCCACCCCGGTAGACCGAACTATGGCTACACCTTC. Residues: CASSHPGRPNYGYTF.

In its sample, this clone was seen once. The chain is built from TRBV7-2 and TRBJ2-1; D uncertain. V lost 3 bases and J lost 6, with 12 bases in between. Per germline, CDR1 SGHTA and CDR2 FQGNSA. The CDR3 contains 14 residues. This CDR3 is CASSFGPLSNEQFF. The CDR3 DNA reads TGTGCCAGCAGCTTCGGGCCTCTGTCCAATGAGCAGTTCTTC. The full variable domain, its missing parts supplied by reference TRBV7-2 and TRBJ2-1, is GAGVSQSPSNKVTEKGKDVELRCDPISGHTALYWYRQSLGQGLEFLIYFQGNSAPDKSGLPSDRFSAERTGGSVSTLTIQRTQQEDSAVYLCASSFGPLSNEQFFGPGTRLTVL.

This chain connects TRBV27 to TRBJ2-7; no clear D gene. Per the germline V gene, CDR1 is MNHEY and CDR2 is SMNVEV (reference sequence). The CDR3 consists of 11 residues. Trimming removed 7 bases at V and 3 bases at J, with 7 bases between. CDR3 nucleotide sequence: TGTGCCAGCACCCACGGCTACGAGCAGTACTTC. This encodes CASTHGYEQYF.

The chain recombines TRBV2 with TRBJ1-2; no clear D gene. The CDR3 consists of 13 residues. Germline V gene sequence: CDR1 SNHLY, CDR2 FYNNEI. Trimming left V 2 bases short and J 5 bases short, with 9 bases between. The CDR3: CASSERAGYGYTF. The CDR3 bases are TGTGCCAGCAGTGAAAGGGCAGGATATGGCTACACCTTC.

In this sample, this clone turned up a few times. V gene TRBV6-5 combines with J gene TRBJ1-2, with TRBD1 matching 7 bases. The V gene end was trimmed by 7 bases and the J gene end by 4 bases; junction bases not matched to a gene: 6. CDR1 is MNHEY, CDR2 SVGAGI, per germline. There are 13 residues in the CDR3. The CDR3 region has the DNA TGTGCCAGCATCCAAGGGGACAGCTATGGCTACACCTTC. Its translation is CASIQGDSYGYTF.

V gene TRBV4-2 combines with J gene TRBJ2-1; D gene ambiguous. Trimming cost V 0 bases and J 6 bases, with 6 bases left between them. Per germline, CDR1 LGHNA and CDR2 YNFKEQ. The CDR3 has 13 amino acids. The CDR3 bases are TGTGCCAGCAGCCAAGAGCGACCCAATGAGCAGTTCTTC. Its translation is CASSQERPNEQFF.

The V call is TRBV2, the J call TRBJ2-1; 8 bases align to TRBD2. Per the germline V gene, CDR1 is SNHLY and CDR2 is FYNNEI. V was pared by 7 bases and J by 8 bases, with 13 bases of the junction left unmatched. The CDR3 covers 15 residues. The CDR3 reads CASTEPAGASYEQFF. CDR3 coding DNA: TGTGCCAGCACCGAACCAGCGGGAGCAAGCTATGAGCAGTTCTTC.

J is TRBJ2-1 and V is TRBV6-5, with D possibly TRBD1 on 6 matching bases. The CDR3 loop spans 15 amino acids. Germline V lookup: CDR1 MNHEY, CDR2 SVGAGI. Trimming left V 0 bases short and J 9 bases short, with 15 bases between. CDR3 region: CASSYSLTPTGEQFF. Written as DNA, the CDR3 is TGTGCCAGCAGTTACTCTCTGACTCCGACAGGTGAGCAGTTCTTC.

The V call is TRBV10-3, the J call TRBJ1-1, with unresolved D. V was shortened by 7 bases and J by 1 base, with 16 bases between the two germline ends. The CDR3 consists of 15 residues. Per germline, CDR1 ENHRY and CDR2 SYGVKD. The CDR3 is CAIMSDGRSNTEAFF. The CDR3 DNA reads TGTGCCATCATGAGCGACGGACGATCGAACACTGAAGCTTTCTTT.

The chain couples TRBV29-1 to TRBJ2-1; D might be TRBD2 (6 bases). V shed 7 bases and J shed 8 bases, with 15 bases lying between them. Germline CDR1 is SQVTM and CDR2 is ANQGSEA. The CDR3 consists of 12 residues. CDR3 protein: CSDLTSSDEQFF. The CDR3 DNA is TGCAGCGACCTGACTAGTTCCGATGAGCAGTTCTTC.

The genes are TRBV19 and TRBJ1-1, with D perhaps TRBD1 (5 bases). Trimming left V 5 bases short and J 3 bases short, with 10 bases between. Germline V gives CDR1 LNHDA, CDR2 SQIVND (reference sequence). CDR3 size: 13 residues. CDR3 nucleotides: TGTGCCAGTAGTTATGGGGCGGACACTGAAGCTTTCTTT. Translation gives CASSYGADTEAFF.